The TCR beta chain under discussion was sequenced for a study of blood T cell repertoires in COVID-19. Study at large: T cells, B-cell-depleted T cells, or PBMCs supplied cDNA or gDNA.

The data were produced by immunoSEQ multiplex PCR, yet TCRdb's version contains in-frame clones alone and is incomplete. Found here are 50,000 to 65,000 clones, more than 55% of them singletons; the top ten hold around half. Categorization into cohorts depended on clinical history that participants reported. The ends lost 1 base at V and 9 bases at J; junction bases unmatched: 10. The V gene's germline CDR1 is LGHNA and CDR2 YNFKEQ. The CDR3 sequence is 16 residues long. Source material: PBMCs or T cells enriched from blood (not recorded which). V gene TRBV4-2 combines with J gene TRBJ1-5; 9 nucleotides align to TRBD1. The TCR originated in a woman aged 60-75 years who had been exposed to COVID-19. DNA of the CDR3: TGTGCCAGCAGCCAAGGCACAGGGGGCCAGGGAGGGCCCCAGCATTTT. This translates into CASSQGTGGQGGPQHF.